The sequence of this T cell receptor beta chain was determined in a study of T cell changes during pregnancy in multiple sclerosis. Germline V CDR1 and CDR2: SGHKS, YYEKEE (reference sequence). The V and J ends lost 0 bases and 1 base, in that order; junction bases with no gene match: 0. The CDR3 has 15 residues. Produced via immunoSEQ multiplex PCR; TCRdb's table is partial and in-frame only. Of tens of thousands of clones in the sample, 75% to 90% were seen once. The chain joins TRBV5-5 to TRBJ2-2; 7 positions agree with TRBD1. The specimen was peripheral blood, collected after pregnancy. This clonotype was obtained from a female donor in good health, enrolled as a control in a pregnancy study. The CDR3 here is CASSLGQGNTGELFF. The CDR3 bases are TGTGCCAGCAGCTTGGGACAGGGGAACACCGGGGAGCTGTTTTTT.